This TCR beta chain emerged from a study of cytomegalovirus exposure and HLA in healthy donors. Germline lookup yields CDR1 SQVTM and CDR2 ANQGSEA. The V end was cut by 4 bases, the J end by 5 bases, with 11 bases between. The CDR3 is made up of 12 amino acids. Profiled with immunoSEQ multiplex PCR; TCRdb holds only in-frame clones, not every one. The table shows 120,000 or so clones, with about 96% occurring only once. The TCR was taken from a man younger than 35 in good health and CMV-seronegative. Sequencing used PBMCs. The chain carries TRBV29-1 and TRBJ1-1; D is undetermined. CDR3 nucleotides: TGCAGCGTTGTGGAGTTGGATACTGAAGCTTTCTTT. Translating it yields CSVVELDTEAFF.